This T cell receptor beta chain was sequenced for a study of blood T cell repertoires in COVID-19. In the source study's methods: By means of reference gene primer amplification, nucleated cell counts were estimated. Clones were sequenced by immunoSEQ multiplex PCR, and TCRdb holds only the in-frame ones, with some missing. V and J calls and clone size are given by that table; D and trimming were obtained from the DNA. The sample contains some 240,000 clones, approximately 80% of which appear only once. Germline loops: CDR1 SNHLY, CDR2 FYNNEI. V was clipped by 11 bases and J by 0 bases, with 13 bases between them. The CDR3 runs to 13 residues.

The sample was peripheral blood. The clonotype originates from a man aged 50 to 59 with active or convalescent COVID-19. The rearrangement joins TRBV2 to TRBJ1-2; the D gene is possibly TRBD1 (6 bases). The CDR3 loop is CAPAGAPNYGYTF. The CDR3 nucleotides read TGTGCCCCCGCGGGGGCCCCTAACTATGGCTACACCTTC. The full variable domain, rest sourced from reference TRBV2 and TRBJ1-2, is EPEVTQTPSHQVTQMGQEVILRCVPISNHLYFYWYRQILGQKVEFLVSFYNNEISEKSEIFDDQFSVERPDGSNFTLKIRSTKLEDSAMYFCAPAGAPNYGYTFGSGTRLTVV.